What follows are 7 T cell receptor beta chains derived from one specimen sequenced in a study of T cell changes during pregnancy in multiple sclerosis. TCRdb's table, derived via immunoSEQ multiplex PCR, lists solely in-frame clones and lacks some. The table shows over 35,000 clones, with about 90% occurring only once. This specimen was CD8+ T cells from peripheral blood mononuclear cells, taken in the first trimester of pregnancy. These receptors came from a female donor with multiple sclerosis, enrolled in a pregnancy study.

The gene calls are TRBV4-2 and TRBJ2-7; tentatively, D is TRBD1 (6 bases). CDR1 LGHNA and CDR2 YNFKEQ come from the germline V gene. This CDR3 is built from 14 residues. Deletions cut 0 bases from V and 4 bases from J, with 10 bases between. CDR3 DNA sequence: TGTGCCAGCAGCCAAGATCCAGGGGCGTACGAGCAGTACTTC. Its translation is CASSQDPGAYEQYF.

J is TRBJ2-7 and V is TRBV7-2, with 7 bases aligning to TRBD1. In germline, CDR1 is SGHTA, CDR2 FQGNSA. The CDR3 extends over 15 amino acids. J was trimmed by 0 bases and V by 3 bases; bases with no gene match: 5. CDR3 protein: CASSFLRDSSYEQYF. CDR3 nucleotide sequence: TGTGCCAGCAGCTTTCTCCGGGACAGCTCCTACGAGCAGTACTTC.

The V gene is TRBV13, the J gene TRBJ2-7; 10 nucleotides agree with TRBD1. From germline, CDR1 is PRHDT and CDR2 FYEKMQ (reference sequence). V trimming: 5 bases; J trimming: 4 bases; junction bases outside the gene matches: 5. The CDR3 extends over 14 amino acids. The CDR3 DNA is TGTGCCAGCAGCCTACCGGGACAGGGGTACGAGCAGTACTTC. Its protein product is CASSLPGQGYEQYF. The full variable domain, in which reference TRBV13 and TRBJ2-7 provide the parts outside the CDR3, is AAGVIQSPRHLIKEKRETATLKCYPIPRHDTVYWYQQGPGQDPQFLISFYEKMQSDKGSIPDRFSAQQFSDYHSELNMSSLELGDSALYFCASSLPGQGYEQYFGPGTRLTVT.

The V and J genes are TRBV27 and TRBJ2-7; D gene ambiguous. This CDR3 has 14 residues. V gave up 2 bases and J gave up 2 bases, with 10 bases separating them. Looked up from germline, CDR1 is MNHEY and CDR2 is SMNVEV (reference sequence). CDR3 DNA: TGTGCCAGCAGTTTAATCCCATTAGCCTACGAGCAGTACTTC. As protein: CASSLIPLAYEQYF.

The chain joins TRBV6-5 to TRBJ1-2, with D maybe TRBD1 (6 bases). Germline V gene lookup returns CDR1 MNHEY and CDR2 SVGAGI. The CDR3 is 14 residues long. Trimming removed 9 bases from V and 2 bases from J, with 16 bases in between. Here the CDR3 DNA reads TGTGCCAGTACGAAAACAGGGCCCAACTATGGCTACACCTTC. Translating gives CASTKTGPNYGYTF.

CDR3 sequence: CASSFVARSPTESQYF. The DNA for the CDR3 is TGTGCCAGCAGTTTCGTGGCGCGCTCCCCCACAGAGTCGCAGTATTTT. V usage is TRBV27 and J usage is TRBJ2-3; D is unclear. The CDR3 is 16 amino acids. Germline V gives CDR1 MNHEY, CDR2 SMNVEV (reference sequence). Trimming cost V 3 bases and J 10 bases, with 23 bases left between them.

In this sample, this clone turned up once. In DNA form, the CDR3 reads TGTGCCAGCAGCCCATGGCGGGGGGGCTCCTACGAGCAGTACTTC. It translates to CASSPWRGGSYEQYF. The rearrangement uses TRBV14 and TRBJ2-7; 9 bases line up with TRBD2. J was trimmed by 0 bases and V by 4 bases; bases with no gene match: 4. Germline CDR1 reads SGHDN; CDR2 reads FVKESK. The CDR3 covers 15 residues.